Each of the 23 T cell receptor beta chains below was sequenced from the same sample in a study of graft-versus-host responses after intestinal transplantation. Some clones are missing from TCRdb's copy, which holds only in-frame ones; the method was immunoSEQ multiplex PCR. The sample contains fewer than 5,500 clones, about 70% of which appear only once. The starting material was PBMCs, obtained 300 to 340 days after intestinal transplant. The receptor set was obtained from a human patient who received an intestinal transplant, so some T cells may come from the graft donor.

The gene calls are TRBV18 and TRBJ1-5; D is possibly TRBD1 (6 bases). Trimming removed 3 bases from V and 1 base from J, with 10 bases in between. Per the germline V gene, CDR1 is KGHSH and CDR2 is LQKENI. The CDR3 extends over 15 amino acids. CDR3 in amino acids: CASSPRGRSNQPQHF. The CDR3 DNA sequence: TGTGCCAGCTCACCCAGGGGTAGGAGCAATCAGCCCCAGCATTTT.

The genes are TRBV30 and TRBJ2-2; 8 bases align to TRBD1. CDR1 GTSNPN and CDR2 SVGIG come from the germline V gene (reference sequence). J gave up 6 bases and V 4 bases, and 7 bases lay outside the gene matches. The CDR3 runs to 14 residues. The CDR3 DNA reads as TGTGCCTGGAATCACAGGGGGTCGGCCGGGGAGCTGTTTTTT. Translating gives CAWNHRGSAGELFF. Together with reference TRBV30 and TRBJ2-2, the CDR3 gives the full variable domain: SQTIHQWPATLVQPVGSPLSLECTVEGTSNPNLYWYRQAAGRGLQLLFYSVGIGQISSEVPQNLSASRPQDRQFILSSKKLLLSDSGFYLCAWNHRGSAGELFFGEGSRLTVL.

The chain couples TRBV27 to TRBJ2-7; 7 bases align to TRBD2. Germline-derived CDR1 and CDR2 are MNHEY and SMNVEV (reference sequence). The ends lost 3 bases at V and 2 bases at J; junction bases unmatched: 1. The CDR3 consists of 13 residues. The CDR3 DNA reads TGTGCCAGCAGTTTCGCGGGGGCCTACGAGCAGTACTTC. This encodes CASSFAGAYEQYF.

This rearrangement joins TRBV6-6 to TRBJ2-7; 11 positions match TRBD2. The ends lost 6 bases at V and 5 bases at J; junction bases unmatched: 6. This CDR3 has 14 amino acids. Germline CDR1 reads MNHNY; CDR2 reads SVGAGI (reference sequence). CDR3 region: CASSRLAGRDEQYF. The CDR3 nucleotides are TGTGCCAGCAGCAGACTAGCGGGGAGAGACGAGCAGTACTTC.

The genes are TRBV5-1 and TRBJ2-1; 14 bases line up with TRBD2. The CDR3 consists of 16 residues. Germline CDR1 SGHRS, CDR2 YFSETQ. With 3 bases clipped from V and 7 bases from J, the junction kept 6 bases outside the gene matches. The CDR3 sequence is CASSSTSGGAGNEQFF. The CDR3 DNA reads as TGCGCCAGCAGCTCGACTAGCGGGGGGGCTGGGAATGAGCAGTTCTTC.

The J gene is TRBJ1-3, the V gene TRBV7-6, with D uncertain. The CDR3 consists of 14 residues. Trimming cost V 5 bases and J 3 bases, with 11 bases left between them. CDR1 is SGHVS, CDR2 FNYEAQ, per germline. Here the CDR3 DNA reads TGTGCCAGCAGCCTCCTAATAGGTGGAAACACCATATATTTT. It codes for CASSLLIGGNTIYF. Variable domain in full (rest from reference TRBV7-6 and TRBJ1-3): GAGVSQSPRYKVTKRGQDVALRCDPISGHVSLYWYRQALGQGPEFLTYFNYEAQQDKSGLPNDRFSAERPEGSISTLTIQRTEQRDSAMYRCASSLLIGGNTIYFGEGSWLTVV.

The genes are TRBV7-9 and TRBJ2-1, with D unclear. V lost 2 bases and J 6 bases, leaving 8 bases between the germline ends. The CDR3 covers 13 residues. Germline V CDR1 and CDR2: SEHNR, FQNEAQ (reference sequence). The CDR3 DNA follows: TGTGCCAGCAGCTTAACGTTGCCCAATGAGCAGTTCTTC. Translating gives CASSLTLPNEQFF.

V usage is TRBV6-4 and J usage is TRBJ2-3, with 8 bases fitting TRBD1. The CDR3 loop spans 15 amino acids. Germline loops: CDR1 MRHNA, CDR2 SNTAGT. J was trimmed by 2 bases and V by 0 bases; bases with no gene match: 1. CDR3 loop: CASSDSTGATDTQYF. In DNA, the CDR3 is TGTGCCAGCAGTGACTCGACAGGGGCCACAGATACGCAGTATTTT.

Concerning this clone: Germline is not matched at one junction end, which may reflect a read error. The same CDR3 also results from other DNA sequences found in this sample. V is TRBV6-6 and J is TRBJ2-2, with TRBD2 identical over 10 bases. The CDR3 runs to 16 residues. Per germline, CDR1 MNHNY and CDR2 SVGAGI (reference sequence). The CDR3 loop reads CASSRRSGGVTGELFF. The CDR3, as DNA: TGTGCCAGCAGTCGAAGGAGCGGGGGGGTTACCGGGGAGCTGTTCTTT.

V and J are TRBV6-4 and TRBJ2-3; 10 bases are shared with TRBD2. The V gene's germline CDR1 is MRHNA and CDR2 SNTAGT. This CDR3 has 15 residues. V lost 0 bases, J lost 4 bases, and 1 base stayed unmatched. The CDR3 loop is CASSDSTSGPDTQYF. DNA of the CDR3: TGTGCCAGCAGTGACTCGACTAGCGGGCCAGATACGCAGTATTTT.

In nucleotides, the CDR3 is TGTGCCAGCAGTCGTCAGACCTACGAGCAGTACTTC. Its translation: CASSRQTYEQYF. The chain employs TRBV6-6 and TRBJ2-5; unclear D gene. The DNA end favors TRBJ2-7, so the J call may be wrong. The CDR3 extends over 12 amino acids. Germline loops: CDR1 MNHNY, CDR2 SVGAGI (reference sequence).

A few counts support this clone. It is likely a read error: a sequence one base away is far more abundant. V and J are TRBV4-3 and TRBJ1-4; no reliable D call. Germline V gene lookup returns CDR1 LGHNA and CDR2 YSLEER. The CDR3 consists of 16 residues. The DNA for the CDR3 is TGCGCCAGCAGGCAAGATCTGGGGTTCACTAATGAAAAACTGTTTTTT. Protein product: CASRQDLGFTNEKLFF.

This clone was found once. The chain combines TRBV6-5 with TRBJ2-3; TRBD2 agrees at 9 bases. The germline V gene encodes CDR1 MNHEY and CDR2 SVGAGI. J gave up 4 bases and V 6 bases, and 8 bases lay outside the gene matches. This CDR3 has 15 residues. The chain's CDR3 is CASRLFGGGADTQYF. The CDR3 DNA follows: TGTGCCAGCAGGCTTTTCGGCGGGGGGGCAGATACGCAGTATTTT.

This chain links TRBV4-1 with TRBJ1-2; D gene uncertain. Germline-derived CDR1 and CDR2 are MGHRA and YSYEKL. The CDR3 covers 16 residues. Trimming took 0 bases from V and 2 from J, leaving 13 bases between them. The CDR3 DNA sequence: TGCGCCAGCAGCCAAGATCTTGGGTATACGAACTATGGCTACACCTTC. As protein: CASSQDLGYTNYGYTF.

The chain carries TRBV6-1 and TRBJ2-3; TRBD2 matches 11 bases. The V gene end was trimmed by 3 bases and the J gene end by 4 bases; junction bases not matched to a gene: 3. Germline assignment: CDR1 MNHNS and CDR2 SASEGT. CDR3 length equals 15 residues. DNA for the CDR3: TGTGCCAGCAGTGATAGCGGGGGGGCTGCAGATACGCAGTATTTT. Translated: CASSDSGGAADTQYF.

This clone occurred a few times. The chain carries TRBV4-3 and TRBJ2-6; D remains ambiguous. The V end was cut by 0 bases, the J end by 0 bases, with 6 bases between. CDR3 length equals 16 residues. Looked up from germline, CDR1 is LGHNA and CDR2 is YSLEER. The CDR3 sequence is CASSQDLGSGANVLTF. CDR3 sequence (DNA): TGCGCCAGCAGCCAAGATCTGGGCTCTGGGGCCAACGTCCTGACTTTC.

This chain joins TRBV4-3 and TRBJ2-7, with a possible D match to TRBD2 (5 bases). The CDR3 covers 14 residues. Trimming took off 7 bases at V and 7 bases at J, with 20 bases between the two ends. From germline, CDR1 is LGHNA and CDR2 YSLEER. This CDR3 is CASTSSGTFGEQYF. The CDR3 bases are TGCGCCAGCACCTCAAGCGGTACCTTCGGGGAGCAGTACTTC.

The V and J genes are TRBV5-1 and TRBJ2-7; TRBD1 matches at 7 bases. The CDR3 has 14 amino acids. V was pared by 4 bases and J by 4 bases, with 8 bases of the junction left unmatched. Germline values: CDR1 SGHRS, CDR2 YFSETQ. CDR3 nucleotides: TGCGCCAGCAGCATCCGGACAGGTGCGTACGAGCAGTACTTC. Encoded protein: CASSIRTGAYEQYF.

The CDR3 DNA follows: TGTGCCAGCAGCCCCCGGGAGGGGATCACTGAAGCTTTCTTT. Its translation: CASSPREGITEAFF. This rearrangement joins TRBV5-5 to TRBJ1-1; TRBD1 is a possible D gene (5 bases). The CDR3 has 14 amino acids. V lost 4 bases and J 4 bases, leaving 14 bases between the germline ends. The germline CDR1 and CDR2 sequences are SGHKS and YYEKEE (reference sequence).

CDR3 protein: CASSGAGFPTDTQYF. CDR3 sequence (DNA): TGCGCCAGCAGCGGGGCCGGCTTCCCCACAGATACGCAGTATTTT. The chain has TRBV5-1 and TRBJ2-3; possibly TRBD1 for D (5 bases). The CDR3 covers 15 residues. Deletions cut 4 bases from V and 2 bases from J, with 14 bases between. Germline V gene sequence: CDR1 SGHRS, CDR2 YFSETQ.

The chain has TRBV6-4 and TRBJ2-3; the D gene is possibly TRBD2 (6 bases). Germline V lookup: CDR1 MRHNA, CDR2 SNTAGT. The CDR3 runs to 15 residues. The ends were cut back, 2 bases at V and 0 bases at J, with 9 bases in the middle. In nucleotides, the CDR3 is TGTGCCAGCAGTGACGACGGGGGTAGCACAGATACGCAGTATTTT. It translates to CASSDDGGSTDTQYF.

This clone was counted between two and nine times. This may come from a read error, since a much larger clone is one base off. The chain links TRBV30 to TRBJ1-1; the D gene is possibly TRBD1 (5 bases). Trimming pared 5 bases from V and 5 bases from J, leaving 15 bases between. CDR3 length: 13 residues. In germline, CDR1 is GTSNPN, CDR2 SVGIG (reference sequence). Written as DNA, the CDR3 is TGTGCCTGGCAAGGGGAGAGGAGGACTGAAGCTTTCTTT. Encoded protein: CAWQGERRTEAFF.

The V gene is TRBV7-2, the J gene TRBJ1-1; D not certain. Germline V lookup: CDR1 SGHTA, CDR2 FQGNSA. This CDR3 is 13 amino acids long. Trimming took off 3 bases at V and 7 bases at J, with 12 bases between the two ends. CDR3 amino acids: CASSFSSGSEAFF. The CDR3 DNA reads TGTGCCAGCAGCTTCTCTTCCGGGAGTGAAGCTTTCTTT.